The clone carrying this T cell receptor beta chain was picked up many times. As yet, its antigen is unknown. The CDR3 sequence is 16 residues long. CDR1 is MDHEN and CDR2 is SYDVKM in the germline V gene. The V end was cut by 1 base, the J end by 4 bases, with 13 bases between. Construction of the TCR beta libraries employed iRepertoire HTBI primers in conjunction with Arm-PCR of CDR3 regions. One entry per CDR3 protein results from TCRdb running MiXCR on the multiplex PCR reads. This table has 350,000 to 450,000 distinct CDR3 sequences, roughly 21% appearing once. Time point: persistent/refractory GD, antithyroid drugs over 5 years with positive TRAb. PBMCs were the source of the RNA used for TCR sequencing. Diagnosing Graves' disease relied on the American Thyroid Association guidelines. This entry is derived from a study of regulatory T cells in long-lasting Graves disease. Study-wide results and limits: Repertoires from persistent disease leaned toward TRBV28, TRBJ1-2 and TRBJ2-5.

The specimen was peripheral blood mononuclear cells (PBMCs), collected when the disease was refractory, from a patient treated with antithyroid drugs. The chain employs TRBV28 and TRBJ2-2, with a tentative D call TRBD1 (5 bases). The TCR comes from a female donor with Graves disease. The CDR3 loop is CASSLFRAAGTGELFF. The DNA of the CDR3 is TGTGCCAGCAGTTTATTCAGGGCTGCCGGCACCGGGGAGCTGTTTTTT.